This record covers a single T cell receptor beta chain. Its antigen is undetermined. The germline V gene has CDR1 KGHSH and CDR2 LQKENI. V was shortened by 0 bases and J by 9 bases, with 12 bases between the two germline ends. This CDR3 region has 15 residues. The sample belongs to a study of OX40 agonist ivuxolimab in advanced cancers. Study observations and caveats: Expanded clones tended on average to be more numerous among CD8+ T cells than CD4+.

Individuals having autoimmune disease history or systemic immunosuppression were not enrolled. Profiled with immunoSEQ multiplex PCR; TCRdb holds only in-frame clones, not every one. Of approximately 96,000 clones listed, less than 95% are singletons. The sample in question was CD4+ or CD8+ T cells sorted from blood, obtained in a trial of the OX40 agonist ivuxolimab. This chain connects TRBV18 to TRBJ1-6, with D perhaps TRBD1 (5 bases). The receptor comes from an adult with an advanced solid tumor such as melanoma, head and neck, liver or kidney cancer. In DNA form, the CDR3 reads TGTGCCAGCTCACCACCGGTCAGGGACTCTTCACCCCTCCACTTT. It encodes CASSPPVRDSSPLHF.